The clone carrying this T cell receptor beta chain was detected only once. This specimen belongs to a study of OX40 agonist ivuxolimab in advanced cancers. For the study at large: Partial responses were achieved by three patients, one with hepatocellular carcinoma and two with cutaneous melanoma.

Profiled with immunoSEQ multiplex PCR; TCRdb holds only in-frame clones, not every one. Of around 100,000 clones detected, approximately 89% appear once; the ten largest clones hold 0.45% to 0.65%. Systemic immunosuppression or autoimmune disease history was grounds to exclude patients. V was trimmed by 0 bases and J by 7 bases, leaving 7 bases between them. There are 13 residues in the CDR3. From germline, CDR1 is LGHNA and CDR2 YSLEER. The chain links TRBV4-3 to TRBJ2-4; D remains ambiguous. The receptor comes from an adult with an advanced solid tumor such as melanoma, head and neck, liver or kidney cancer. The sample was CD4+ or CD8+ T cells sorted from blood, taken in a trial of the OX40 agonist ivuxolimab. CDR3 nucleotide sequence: TGCGCCAGCAGCCAAGAGAGGTTCAACATTCAGTACTTC. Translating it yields CASSQERFNIQYF.